This T cell receptor beta chain was observed in a study of T cell responses to AZD1222 COVID-19 vaccine. Study-level findings and limits: It was only after the peak T cell response that any repertoires were sampled.

In regard to this clone: As yet, its antigen is unknown.

The germline CDR1 and CDR2 sequences are SGHRS and YFSETQ. Unmatched junction bases numbered 24, after V lost 3 bases and J lost 12 bases. This CDR3 comprises 18 residues. This table comes from immunoSEQ multiplex PCR, and its TCRdb copy is limited to in-frame clones, with some not included. Among over 95,000 clones listed, around 88% were seen once. The rearrangement uses TRBV5-1 and TRBJ2-1, with 7 bases matching TRBD2. Sequenced material: peripheral blood, taken 28 days after the second AZD1222 dose. The receptor comes from an adult who received the AZD1222 COVID-19 vaccine. CDR3 loop: CASSSLPFSGEPSWGQFF. As DNA, the CDR3 is TGCGCCAGCAGCTCCCTCCCTTTCAGCGGGGAGCCTTCCTGGGGGCAGTTCTTC. Supplemented by reference TRBV5-1 and TRBJ2-1, the full variable domain reads KAGVTQTPRYLIKTRGQQVTLSCSPISGHRSVSWYQQTPGQGLQFLFEYFSETQRNKGNFPGRFSGRQFSNSRSEMNVSTLELGDSALYLCASSSLPFSGEPSWGQFFGPGTRLTVL.